The 24 T cell receptor beta chains presented below share a single source sample, sequenced in a study of T cell responses to AZD1222 COVID-19 vaccine. Using immunoSEQ multiplex PCR, the repertoire was profiled, and TCRdb retains in-frame clones only, with some absent. The sample lists over 100,000 clones, approximately 88% occurring once. The specimen comprised peripheral blood, sampled on day 0 of AZD1222 vaccination. These receptors were obtained from an adult in good health.

V gene TRBV30 combines with J gene TRBJ1-2; possible D gene TRBD1, 6 bases. The CDR3 totals 14 residues. Deletions cut 4 bases from V and 5 bases from J, with 17 bases between. Germline lookup yields CDR1 GTSNPN and CDR2 SVGIG (reference sequence). This CDR3 reads CAWNKGGPRYGYTF. CDR3 nucleotide sequence: TGTGCCTGGAATAAAGGGGGGCCCCGATATGGCTACACCTTC.

The chain combines TRBV30 with TRBJ1-2; 8 bases match TRBD1. The junction had 18 bases not matched to a gene; V was cut back by 4 bases and J by 11 bases. The CDR3 covers 15 residues. Germline V gene sequence: CDR1 GTSNPN, CDR2 SVGIG (reference sequence). The DNA for the CDR3 is TGTGCCTGGATTCGTGGTTTATGGGGACAGGAAGAATACACCTTC. Translation: CAWIRGLWGQEEYTF.

In its sample, this clone is medium-sized (0.01 to 0.1%). This rearrangement joins TRBV5-4 to TRBJ1-2; D gene unclear. There are 12 residues in the CDR3. The V end was cut by 9 bases, the J end by 0 bases, with 9 bases between. In germline, CDR1 is SGHNT, CDR2 YYREEE (reference sequence). For the CDR3, the DNA is TGTGCCACCACGTCGGCTAACTATGGCTACACCTTC. The encoded protein is CATTSANYGYTF.

The sample holds a few counts of this clone. This chain uses TRBV4-1 with TRBJ2-3; D is unclear. The CDR3 consists of 13 residues. CDR1 is MGHRA and CDR2 is YSYEKL in the germline V gene. V dropped 4 bases and J dropped 6 bases, with 11 bases sitting between them. The CDR3 nucleotides are TGCGCCAGCAGCCCTGTGGACGGGGATACGCAGTATTTT. It encodes CASSPVDGDTQYF.

This chain links TRBV4-1 with TRBJ1-1, with D maybe TRBD1 (5 bases). This CDR3 contains 14 residues. Germline V lookup: CDR1 MGHRA, CDR2 YSYEKL. V shed 3 bases and J shed 1 base, with 9 bases lying between them. The CDR3 reads CASSHGGGNTEAFF. CDR3 nucleotides: TGCGCCAGCAGCCATGGGGGAGGGAACACTGAAGCTTTCTTT.

The chain employs TRBV4-1 and TRBJ1-1; no definite D call. This CDR3 is 16 amino acids long. Trimming shortened V by 4 bases and J by 1 base, and 16 bases separated the two germline ends. Germline V gives CDR1 MGHRA, CDR2 YSYEKL. CDR3 amino acids: CASSPVGRGRNTEAFF. In DNA, the CDR3 is TGCGCCAGCAGCCCAGTGGGTCGGGGTAGGAACACTGAAGCTTTCTTT.

The chain combines TRBV5-4 with TRBJ1-1, with D hard to call. The CDR3 has 12 amino acids. V dropped 0 bases and J dropped 7 bases, with 7 bases sitting between them. Germline V gene lookup returns CDR1 SGHNT and CDR2 YYREEE (reference sequence). DNA for the CDR3: TGTGCCAGCAGCTTGGTAGAAAATGAAGCTTTCTTT. It specifies CASSLVENEAFF.

The genes are TRBV19 and TRBJ2-7; 8 nucleotides line up with TRBD2. The CDR3 has 19 amino acids. The J segment lost 4 bases and the V segment lost 2 bases, leaving 19 bases of the junction unmatched. Germline V gives CDR1 LNHDA, CDR2 SQIVND (reference sequence). This CDR3 is CASSIILRESAGDLYEQYF. For the CDR3, the DNA is TGTGCCAGTAGTATAATCCTCCGGGAGTCAGCGGGGGATCTTTACGAGCAGTACTTC.

The chain links TRBV3-1 (or the pseudogene TRBV3-2) to TRBJ1-2; 8 bases agree with TRBD1. Germline trimming cut 4 bases from V and 6 bases from J; bases unmatched to any gene: 10. The CDR3 length is 15 residues. Germline values: CDR1 LGHDT, CDR2 YNNKEL (reference sequence). The CDR3 region has the DNA TGTGCCAGCAGCCGTCGACAGGGGCTGGGGAATGGCTACACCTTC. Its protein is CASSRRQGLGNGYTF.

This chain connects TRBV7-2 to TRBJ1-5; 11 bases agree with TRBD1. CDR3 length: 15 amino acids. The germline V gene has CDR1 SGHTA and CDR2 FQGNSA. V shed 4 bases and J 6 bases; nucleotides not matched to a gene: 5. The CDR3 coding sequence is TGTGCCAGCAGCTCGGGACAGGGGGATAGTCAGCCCCAGCATTTT. As protein: CASSSGQGDSQPQHF. The full variable domain, its missing parts supplied by reference TRBV7-2 and TRBJ1-5, is GAGVSQSPSNKVTEKGKDVELRCDPISGHTALYWYRQSLGQGLEFLIYFQGNSAPDKSGLPSDRFSAERTGGSVSTLTIQRTQQEDSAVYLCASSSGQGDSQPQHFGDGTRLSIL.

The chain carries TRBV7-2 and TRBJ1-1; D is unclear. The CDR3 totals 14 residues. Trimming shortened V by 3 bases and J by 4 bases, and 12 bases separated the two germline ends. Germline CDR1 is SGHTA and CDR2 is FQGNSA. CDR3 loop: CASSFSPFGTEAFF. The CDR3 region has the DNA TGTGCCAGCAGCTTTTCTCCGTTTGGCACTGAAGCTTTCTTT.

The chain uses TRBV14 and TRBJ2-3; D is unresolved. V dropped 1 base and J dropped 0 bases, with 11 bases sitting between them. The germline CDR1 and CDR2 sequences are SGHDN and FVKESK. CDR3 length: 16 residues. CDR3 residues: CASSQVHRLSTDTQYF. CDR3 nucleotides: TGTGCCAGCAGCCAAGTGCACAGACTTAGCACAGATACGCAGTATTTT. Supplemented by reference TRBV14 and TRBJ2-3, the full variable domain reads EAGVTQFPSHSVIEKGQTVTLRCDPISGHDNLYWYRRVMGKEIKFLLHFVKESKQDESGMPNNRFLAERTGGTYSTLKVQPAELEDSGVYFCASSQVHRLSTDTQYFGPGTRLTVL.

V and J are TRBV4-1 and TRBJ1-1; no clear D gene. V was shortened by 2 bases and J by 7 bases, with 17 bases between the two germline ends. The CDR3 length is 15 residues. CDR1 and CDR2 (germline): MGHRA, YSYEKL. The CDR3 loop reads CASSQPLNIRGEAFF. The CDR3 region has the DNA TGCGCCAGCAGCCAACCACTAAATATTCGGGGTGAAGCTTTCTTT.

As regards this clone: An end of the junction differs from the germline gene, which may be a read error. The V and J genes are TRBV14 and TRBJ1-2, with 11 bases aligning to TRBD1. Per germline, CDR1 SGHDN and CDR2 FVKESK. The CDR3 has 16 amino acids. The CDR3 nucleotides are TGTGCCAGCAGCCAAGATGTGGACAGGGGGCTTATGGTTGGGGCCTTC. Its protein product is CASSQDVDRGLMVGAF. The full variable domain, in which reference TRBV14 and TRBJ1-2 provide the parts outside the CDR3, is EAGVTQFPSHSVIEKGQTVTLRCDPISGHDNLYWYRRVMGKEIKFLLHFVKESKQDESGMPNNRFLAERTGGTYSTLKVQPAELEDSGVYFCASSQDVDRGLMVGAFGSGTRLTVV.

The rearrangement uses TRBV5-6 and TRBJ1-3; D is possibly TRBD1 (5 bases). CDR1 and CDR2 from the germline V gene are SGHDT and YYEEEE. This CDR3 is built from 16 residues. V gave up 2 bases and J gave up 0 bases, with 12 bases separating them. CDR3 in amino acids: CASSFIGALSGNTIYF. The DNA of the CDR3 is TGTGCCAGCAGCTTCATCGGGGCTCTCTCTGGAAACACCATATATTTT.

The rearrangement links TRBV6-5 to TRBJ1-5; D uncertain. Trimming removed 7 bases at V and 2 bases at J, with 12 bases between. Looked up from germline, CDR1 is MNHEY and CDR2 is SVGAGI. The CDR3 is 14 amino acids. The CDR3 loop reads CASKPFGGNQPQHF. CDR3 nucleotides: TGTGCCAGCAAACCCTTTGGGGGCAATCAGCCCCAGCATTTT.

CDR3 protein: CASSLTYEQYF. In nucleotides, the CDR3 is TGTGCCAGCAGTCTTACCTACGAGCAGTACTTC. The chain links TRBV25-1 to TRBJ2-7; no firm D call. The CDR3 totals 11 residues. The germline CDR1 and CDR2 sequences are MGHDK and SYGVNS. The V and J ends lost 5 bases and 2 bases respectively, with 4 bases between them.

The chain carries TRBV13 and TRBJ1-4, with D unresolved. Germline V gene data show CDR1 as PRHDT and CDR2 as FYEKMQ (reference sequence). V gave up 0 bases and J gave up 0 bases, with 8 bases separating them. There are 16 residues in the CDR3. The CDR3 region has the DNA TGTGCCAGCAGCTTAGGGTCAGAAGCAACTAATGAAAAACTGTTTTTT. This sequence encodes CASSLGSEATNEKLFF.

Regarding this clone: Additional DNA sequences in this sample encode the identical CDR3. The J gene is TRBJ1-2, the V gene TRBV30; the D gene is possibly TRBD1 (5 bases). The germline V gene has CDR1 GTSNPN and CDR2 SVGIG (reference sequence). V lost 3 bases, J lost 8 bases, and 16 bases lay in between. CDR3 length: 13 residues. The CDR3 nucleotides are TGTGCCTGGAGCCGGGACCGCCCCAGGGGCTACACCTTC. As protein: CAWSRDRPRGYTF.

For the CDR3, the DNA is TGTGCCACCAGCAGAGGGGGACAGGGGTCTGAAAAACTGTTTTTT. Translating gives CATSRGGQGSEKLFF. The chain joins TRBV15 to TRBJ1-4; 10 bases fit TRBD1. In germline, CDR1 is LNHNV, CDR2 YYDKDF (reference sequence). The CDR3 extends over 15 amino acids. The junction had 3 bases not matched to a gene; V was cut back by 1 base and J by 7 bases.

The chain combines TRBV14 with TRBJ1-2; D is unclear. The CDR3 extends over 13 amino acids. Germline V CDR1 and CDR2: SGHDN, FVKESK. Trimming removed 1 base at V and 5 bases at J, with 8 bases between. CDR3 amino acids: CASSQVGGYGYTF. The DNA of the CDR3 is TGTGCCAGCAGCCAAGTCGGAGGGTATGGCTACACCTTC.

The chain combines TRBV5-5 with TRBJ2-2; possible D gene TRBD2, 6 bases. V gave up 2 bases and J gave up 4 bases, with 15 bases separating them. The CDR3 spans 16 residues. Germline loops: CDR1 SGHKS, CDR2 YYEKEE (reference sequence). This CDR3 is CASSLGGSSFTGELFF. DNA for the CDR3: TGTGCCAGCAGCTTAGGAGGGTCCAGTTTCACCGGGGAGCTGTTTTTT.

In the case of this clone: Sequence at one end of the junction differs from germline and may be a read error. The chain links TRBV28 to TRBJ2-7; no clear D gene. The V gene's germline CDR1 is MDHEN and CDR2 SYDVKM. The CDR3 contains 12 residues. The CDR3 here is CASSSAQYGQYF. The CDR3 coding sequence is TGTGCCAGCTCTTCGGCCCAATACGGGCAGTACTTC.

This chain links TRBV19 with TRBJ2-1; D could derive from TRBD1 or TRBD2 (5 bases each). V lost 5 bases and J 4 bases, leaving 12 bases between the germline ends. This CDR3 is 14 amino acids long. CDR1 and CDR2 from the germline V gene are LNHDA and SQIVND (reference sequence). CDR3 amino acids: CASSSRDGYNEQFF. For the CDR3, the DNA is TGTGCCAGTAGTTCGAGGGACGGGTACAATGAGCAGTTCTTC.